The entry below describes one T cell receptor beta chain. The target antigen is unknown. CDR1 and CDR2 from the germline V gene are SGHDN and FVKESK. The CDR3 is 12 amino acids. V shed 1 base and J shed 8 bases, with 8 bases lying between them. The data stem from a study of beta chain features in type 1 diabetes. Findings of the study overall: More deletions and fewer insertions at VDJ junctions were found in patients with type 1 diabetes. When Type 1 diabetes patients were examined, their TCRB CDR3s proved moderately but significantly shorter in all four CD4+ subsets.

Every bit of the isolated RNA underwent reverse transcription, so sequencing read expressed TCRB transcripts. Regulatory, naive and central memory T cell samples averaged roughly 3.8 million reads. TCRdb's copy holds only in-frame clones and misses some; the assay was immunoSEQ multiplex PCR. The profile shows under 150,000 clones, 9% of them singletons. Every participating donor gave one draw, a heparinised blood sample averaging approximately 120 mL. CD4+ naive, central memory, regulatory and stem cell-like memory subsets were isolated by sorting on CD45RO/CCR7/CD25/CD127/CD95/CD27. This sequence originates from a man aged 25 to 45 with type 1 diabetes. The chain joins TRBV14 to TRBJ1-2; D not resolved. Sequenced sample: central memory CD4+ T cells from blood. The CDR3 reads CASSQGSVGYTF. CDR3 DNA: TGTGCCAGCAGCCAAGGATCGGTCGGCTACACCTTC.